The T cell receptor beta chain described here comes from a study of response to subunit inactivated influenza vaccine. Study-wide results and caveats: That few new T cells are recruited by each seasonal influenza vaccination was the authors' suggestion.

About this clonotype itself: Antigen: not known.

TCRdb itself ran the RT-PCR reads through MiXCR, one entry per CDR3 protein. Among 550,000 to 800,000 distinct CDR3 sequences listed, approximately 14% were seen once. This CDR3 is built from 15 residues. Germline values: CDR1 MNHEY, CDR2 SVGAGI. The ends lost 4 bases at V and 4 bases at J; junction bases unmatched: 9. The sequenced sample was PBMCs from blood, obtained less than 13 days after vaccination. J is TRBJ1-2 and V is TRBV6-5, with TRBD1 matching 7 bases. The clonotype comes from a man in his forties or fifties who received an inactivated influenza vaccine. This CDR3 reads CASSSTGEGGYGYTF. The DNA for the CDR3 is TGTGCCAGCAGTTCTACAGGGGAAGGGGGCTATGGCTACACCTTC.